This T cell receptor (beta chain) originates from a study of blood T cell repertoires in COVID-19. Authors' data handling: Researchers report that nucleated cell counts were estimated from reference gene primer amplification. TCRdb's copy holds only in-frame clones and misses some; the assay was immunoSEQ multiplex PCR. D and trimming come from the DNA, and the V and J calls and clone size come from that table. The data hold around 280,000 clones, with just under 85% observed a single time. Unmatched junction bases numbered 10, after V lost 8 bases and J lost 4 bases. The CDR3 is 15 residues long. This TCR came from a woman aged 45-65 years with active or convalescent COVID-19. The J gene is TRBJ2-3, the V gene TRBV23-1, with 9 positions matching TRBD2. TRBV23-1 is an ORF, and what it does is uncertain. The sequenced sample consisted of peripheral blood. DNA for the CDR3: TGCGCCAGCCGCCCAGCGGGAGGATGGGCAGATACGCAGTATTTT. Protein: CASRPAGGWADTQYF.